These T cell receptor beta chains were read from a single sample in a study of blood T cell repertoires in COVID-19. Libraries were prepared by immunoSEQ multiplex PCR; TCRdb keeps only in-frame clonotypes and omits some of them. The repertoire consists of roughly 270,000 clones, with 85% occurring once and the leading ten covering about 2.7%. Sequenced sample: PBMCs or T cells enriched from blood (not recorded which). These receptors came from a woman in her forties or fifties who had recovered from COVID-19. Both conserved end residues are part of each CDR3. Fields, in order: V gene, D gene, J gene, clone size, CDR3 protein, CDR3 DNA. A D gene is named only where the DNA matches it firmly. A clone size is listed for some rows: how often the clone was seen (once, few, many), or a class if it is expanded.

V: TRBV7-9; D: TRBD1; J: TRBJ2-5; size: NA; CDR3: CASSLVRDRKETQYF; DNA: TGTGCCAGCAGCTTAGTCCGGGACAGAAAAGAGACCCAGTACTTC
V: TRBV11-2; D: TRBD2; J: TRBJ2-1; size: NA; CDR3: CASSFLGLAGVIEQFF; DNA: TGTGCCAGCAGCTTCTTGGGACTAGCGGGAGTTATTGAGCAGTTCTTC
V: TRBV5-4; D: TRBD1; J: TRBJ1-4; size: once; CDR3: CASSLDRGDEKLFF; DNA: TGTGCCAGCAGCTTGGACAGGGGGGATGAAAAACTGTTTTTT
V: TRBV6-2/TRBV6-3; D: NA; J: TRBJ1-1; size: NA; CDR3: CASSFTGRTEAFF; DNA: TGTGCCAGCAGCTTCACAGGGAGAACTGAAGCTTTCTTT
V: TRBV7-2; D: TRBD1; J: TRBJ1-2; size: few; CDR3: CASSVGQGPNYGYTF; DNA: TGTGCCAGCAGCGTGGGACAGGGACCCAACTATGGCTACACCTTC
V: TRBV6-5; D: TRBD2; J: TRBJ2-3; size: NA; CDR3: CASSLGAGVPDTQYF; DNA: TGTGCCAGCAGTTTGGGCGCGGGAGTGCCAGATACGCAGTATTTT
V: TRBV15; D: NA; J: TRBJ1-2; size: NA; CDR3: CATSPRLSAGSNYGYTF; DNA: TGTGCCACCAGCCCACGACTGAGCGCGGGTTCTAACTATGGCTACACCTTC
V: TRBV7-9; D: NA; J: TRBJ2-7; size: NA; CDR3: CASSTTYEQYF; DNA: TGTGCCAGCAGCACTACCTACGAGCAGTACTTC
V: TRBV28; D: NA; J: TRBJ2-7; size: NA; CDR3: CASSLDRGEQYF; DNA: TGTGCCAGCAGCCTGGATCGCGGCGAGCAGTACTTC
V: TRBV5-8; D: TRBD1; J: TRBJ1-1; size: NA; CDR3: CASSWDRGLRKEAFF; DNA: TGTGCCAGCAGCTGGGACAGGGGTCTGAGGAAGGAAGCTTTCTTT
V: TRBV6-5; D: TRBD1; J: TRBJ1-1; size: NA; CDR3: CASSRQGANEAFF; DNA: TGTGCCAGCAGCCGGCAGGGGGCGAATGAAGCTTTCTTT
V: TRBV29-1; D: NA; J: TRBJ2-7; size: NA; CDR3: CSVYPARGNNEQYF; DNA: TGCAGCGTTTACCCCGCCCGTGGCAATAACGAGCAGTACTTC
V: TRBV7-9; D: TRBD1; J: TRBJ1-1; size: NA; CDR3: CASSFSGTGDTEAFF; DNA: TGTGCCAGCAGTTTCTCCGGGACAGGGGACACTGAAGCTTTCTTT
V: TRBV30; D: NA; J: TRBJ2-5; size: once; CDR3: CAWSLGLVETQYF; DNA: TGTGCCTGGAGTCTGGGCCTTGTGGAGACCCAGTACTTC
V: TRBV9; D: TRBD1; J: TRBJ2-2; size: once; CDR3: CASSVGTGPNTGELFF; DNA: TGTGCCAGCAGCGTAGGGACAGGGCCGAACACCGGGGAGCTGTTTTTT
V: TRBV24-1; D: NA; J: TRBJ1-2; size: NA; CDR3: CATSDPFNYGYTF; DNA: TGTGCCACCAGTGATCCTTTTAACTATGGCTACACCTTC
V: TRBV5-1; D: NA; J: TRBJ2-2; size: once; CDR3: CASRVQANTGELFF; DNA: TGCGCCAGCAGGGTTCAGGCGAACACCGGGGAGCTGTTTTTT
V: TRBV5-1; D: TRBD1; J: TRBJ1-2; size: NA; CDR3: CASSPDRGVFGYTF; DNA: TGCGCCAGCAGCCCGGACAGGGGGGTTTTTGGCTACACCTTC
V: TRBV19; D: NA; J: TRBJ2-7; size: NA; CDR3: CASSIVGDSREQYF; DNA: TGTGCCAGTAGTATAGTAGGGGACTCTCGGGAGCAGTACTTC
V: TRBV9; D: TRBD1; J: TRBJ2-7; size: NA; CDR3: CASSVGGTGLNEQYF; DNA: TGTGCCAGCAGCGTAGGGGGGACAGGTCTTAACGAGCAGTACTTC
V: TRBV5-1; D: NA; J: TRBJ1-3; size: NA; CDR3: CASSPLSGSGNTIYF; DNA: TGCGCCAGCAGCCCCCTTTCGGGGTCTGGAAACACCATATATTTT
V: TRBV9; D: NA; J: TRBJ2-7; size: NA; CDR3: CASSPSGSLYEQYF; DNA: TGTGCCAGCAGCCCCAGCGGCTCCCTCTACGAGCAGTACTTC
V: TRBV18; D: NA; J: TRBJ1-2; size: NA; CDR3: CASSPPNSYGYTF; DNA: TGTGCCAGCTCACCACCCAATAGCTATGGCTACACCTTC